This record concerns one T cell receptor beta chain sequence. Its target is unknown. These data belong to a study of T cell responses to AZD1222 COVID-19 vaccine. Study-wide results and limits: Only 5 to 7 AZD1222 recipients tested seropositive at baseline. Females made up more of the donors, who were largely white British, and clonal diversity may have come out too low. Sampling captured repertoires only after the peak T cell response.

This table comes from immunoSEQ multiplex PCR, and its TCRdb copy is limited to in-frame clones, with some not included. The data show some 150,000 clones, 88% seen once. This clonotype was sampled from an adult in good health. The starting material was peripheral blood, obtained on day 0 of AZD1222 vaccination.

DNA for the CDR3: TGCGCCAGCAGATTGAGTGCAACTAATGAAAAACTGTTTTTT. Its translation: CASRLSATNEKLFF. The chain carries TRBV5-1 and TRBJ1-4; unclear D gene. The CDR3 is made up of 14 amino acids. Germline V gene data show CDR1 as SGHRS and CDR2 as YFSETQ. The V end was cut by 5 bases, the J end by 0 bases, with 8 bases between.